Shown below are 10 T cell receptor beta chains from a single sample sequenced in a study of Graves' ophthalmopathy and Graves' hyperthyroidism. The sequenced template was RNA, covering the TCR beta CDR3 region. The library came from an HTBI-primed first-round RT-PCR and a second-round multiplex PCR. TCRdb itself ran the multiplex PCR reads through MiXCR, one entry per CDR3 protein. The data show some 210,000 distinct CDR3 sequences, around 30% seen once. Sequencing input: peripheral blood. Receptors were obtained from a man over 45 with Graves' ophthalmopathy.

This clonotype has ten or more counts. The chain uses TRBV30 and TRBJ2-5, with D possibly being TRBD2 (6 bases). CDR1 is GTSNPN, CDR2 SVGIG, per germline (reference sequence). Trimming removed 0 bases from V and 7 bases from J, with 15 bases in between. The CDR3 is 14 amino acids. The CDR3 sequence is CAWSVGGGSWTQYF. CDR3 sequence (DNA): TGTGCCTGGAGTGTCGGGGGAGGAAGTTGGACCCAGTACTTC. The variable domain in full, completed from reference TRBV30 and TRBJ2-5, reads SQTIHQWPATLVQPVGSPLSLECTVEGTSNPNLYWYRQAAGRGLQLLFYSVGIGQISSEVPQNLSASRPQDRQFILSSKKLLLSDSGFYLCAWSVGGGSWTQYFGPGTRLLVL.

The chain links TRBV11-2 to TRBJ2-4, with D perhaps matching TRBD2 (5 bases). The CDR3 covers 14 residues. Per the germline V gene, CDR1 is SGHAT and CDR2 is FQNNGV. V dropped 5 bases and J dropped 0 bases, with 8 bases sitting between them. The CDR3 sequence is CASSKGLAKNIQYF. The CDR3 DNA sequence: TGTGCCAGCAGCAAAGGACTAGCCAAAAACATTCAGTACTTC.

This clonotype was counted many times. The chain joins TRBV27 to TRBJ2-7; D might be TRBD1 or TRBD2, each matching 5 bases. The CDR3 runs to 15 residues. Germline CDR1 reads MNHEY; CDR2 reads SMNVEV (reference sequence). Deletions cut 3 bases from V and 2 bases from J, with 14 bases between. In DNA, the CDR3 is TGTGCCAGCAGTTTCGGGCATTGGGGGACCTACGAGCAGTACTTC. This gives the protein CASSFGHWGTYEQYF.

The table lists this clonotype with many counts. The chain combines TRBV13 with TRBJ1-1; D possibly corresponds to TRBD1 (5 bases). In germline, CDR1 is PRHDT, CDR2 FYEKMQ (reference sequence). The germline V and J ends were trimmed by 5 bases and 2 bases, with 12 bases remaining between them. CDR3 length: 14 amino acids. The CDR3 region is CASSHRDLNTEAFF. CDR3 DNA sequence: TGTGCCAGCAGCCACCGGGACCTTAACACTGAAGCTTTCTTT.

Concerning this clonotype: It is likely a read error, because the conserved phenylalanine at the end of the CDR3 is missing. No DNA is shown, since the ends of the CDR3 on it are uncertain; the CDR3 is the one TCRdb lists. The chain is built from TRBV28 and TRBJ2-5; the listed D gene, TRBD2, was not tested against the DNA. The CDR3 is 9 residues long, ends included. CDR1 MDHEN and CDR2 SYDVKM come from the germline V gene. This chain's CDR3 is CASSIPGTS.

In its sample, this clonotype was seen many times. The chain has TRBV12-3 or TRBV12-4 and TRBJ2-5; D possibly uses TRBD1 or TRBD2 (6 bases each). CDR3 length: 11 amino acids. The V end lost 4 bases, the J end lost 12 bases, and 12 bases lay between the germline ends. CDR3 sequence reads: CASSSTRGEYF. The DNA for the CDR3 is TGTGCCAGCAGTTCCACGAGGGGGGAGTACTTC.

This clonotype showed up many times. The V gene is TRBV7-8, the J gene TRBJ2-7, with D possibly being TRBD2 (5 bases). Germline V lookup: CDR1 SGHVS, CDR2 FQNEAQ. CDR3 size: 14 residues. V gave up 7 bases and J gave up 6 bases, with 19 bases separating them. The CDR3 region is CASTDYRGSGEQYF. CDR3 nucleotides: TGTGCCAGCACCGATTATCGGGGATCCGGCGAGCAGTACTTC.

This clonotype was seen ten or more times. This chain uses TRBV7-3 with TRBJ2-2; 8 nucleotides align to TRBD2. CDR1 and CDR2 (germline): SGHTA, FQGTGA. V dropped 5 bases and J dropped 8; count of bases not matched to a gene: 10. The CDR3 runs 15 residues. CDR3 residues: CASSLKPAGAGELFF. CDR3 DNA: TGTGCCAGCAGCCTAAAGCCAGCGGGAGCTGGGGAGCTGTTTTTT.

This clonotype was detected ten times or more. The CDR3 region has the DNA TGCGCCAGCAGCCTTTCTATAGGATTCGGGGAGCTGTTTTTT. Translating it yields CASSLSIGFGELFF. This chain uses TRBV5-1 with TRBJ2-2, with D unclear. Per the germline V gene, CDR1 is SGHRS and CDR2 is YFSETQ. V was cut by 4 bases and J by 7 bases, with 14 bases left in between. The CDR3 has 14 residues.

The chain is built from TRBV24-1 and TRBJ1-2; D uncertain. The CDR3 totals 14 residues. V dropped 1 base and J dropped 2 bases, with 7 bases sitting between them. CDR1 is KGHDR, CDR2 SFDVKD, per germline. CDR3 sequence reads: CATSDLGRNYGYTF. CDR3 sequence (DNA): TGTGCCACCAGTGATTTAGGGCGCAACTATGGCTACACCTTC.